This T cell receptor (beta chain) appears in the sequencing data of a study of T cells expressing NK-cell markers. Reprocessing the 5' RACE reads, TCRdb reports a single entry for every CDR3 protein and omits DNA. The sample holds about 460,000 distinct CDR3 sequences. This CDR3 contains 11 residues. CDR1 and CDR2 (germline): SQVTM, ANQGSEA. This TCR was sampled from a woman in her forties or fifties in good health. The sequenced sample was blood T cells: a sorted CD56 or NKG2C T cell subset, CD4+ or CD8+ T cells, or bulk PBMC T cells (not recorded which). The chain has TRBV29-1 and TRBJ2-2; checking the TCRdb D call of TRBD2 is not possible without DNA. This chain's CDR3 is CSVGENRELFF.